This is a list of T cell receptor beta chains from one sample in a study of early T cells in non-severe SARS-CoV-2 infection. A single record per CDR3 protein comes from TCRdb applying MiXCR to the 5' RACE reads. The sample carries some 82,000 distinct CDR3 sequences, 6% to 7% recorded once. Sequences were obtained from whole blood. The origin of the receptors is an adult who was a healthcare worker with PCR-confirmed SARS-CoV-2 infection or an uninfected control (not recorded which). Each CDR3 is given with its conserved first and last residue.

CDR3 protein: CATSRAPGQVNEKLFF
J gene: TRBJ1-4
V gene: TRBV15

CDR3 protein: CASSVVVQNTGELFF
J gene: TRBJ2-2
V gene: TRBV9

CDR3 protein: CASGPPQGNTQYF
J gene: TRBJ2-3
V gene: TRBV11-2

CDR3 protein: CASSLSRLNTDTQYF
J gene: TRBJ2-3
V gene: TRBV11-2

CDR3 protein: CSARDMLAGYEQYF
J gene: TRBJ2-7
V gene: TRBV20-1

CDR3 protein: CASSLTGPHGYEQYF
J gene: TRBJ2-7
V gene: TRBV7-8

CDR3 protein: CSARTQGYGSPLHF
J gene: TRBJ1-6
V gene: TRBV20-1

CDR3 protein: CASSLVGEYTGELFF
J gene: TRBJ2-2
V gene: TRBV7-9

CDR3 protein: CASSLRQSNTEAFF
J gene: TRBJ1-1
V gene: TRBV5-6

CDR3 protein: CASSLWTGSGTF
J gene: TRBJ1-2
V gene: TRBV5-6

CDR3 protein: CASSLEVGSYYEQYF
J gene: TRBJ2-7
V gene: TRBV7-8

CDR3 protein: CTSSPEGRSYEQYF
J gene: TRBJ2-7
V gene: TRBV6-5

CDR3 protein: CSARDVWTWGVEQYF
J gene: TRBJ2-7
V gene: TRBV20-1

CDR3 protein: CAWSHREVAFF
J gene: TRBJ1-1
V gene: TRBV30

CDR3 protein: CSASVTGPNQPQHF
J gene: TRBJ1-5
V gene: TRBV20-1

CDR3 protein: CASSPGRDMRNEQFF
J gene: TRBJ2-1
V gene: TRBV7-2

CDR3 protein: CASSLARGRTEAFF
J gene: TRBJ1-1
V gene: TRBV5-1

CDR3 protein: CASSRGTSNGYTF
J gene: TRBJ1-2
V gene: TRBV25-1

CDR3 protein: CASSRTAIYGYTF
J gene: TRBJ1-2
V gene: TRBV3-1

CDR3 protein: CASSLFGTAGNTIYF
J gene: TRBJ1-3
V gene: TRBV27

CDR3 protein: CSAKNRAMNSPLHF
J gene: TRBJ1-6
V gene: TRBV20-1

CDR3 protein: CASNRDGNRDNSPLHF
J gene: TRBJ1-6
V gene: TRBV4-2

CDR3 protein: CATSGGRGYEQYF
J gene: TRBJ2-7
V gene: TRBV24-1

CDR3 protein: CASALGGFMQPQHF
J gene: TRBJ1-5
V gene: TRBV12-5

CDR3 protein: CASRDLAGGVRETQYF
J gene: TRBJ2-5
V gene: TRBV12-3/TRBV12-4

CDR3 protein: CSVSLAEPGEQYF
J gene: TRBJ2-7
V gene: TRBV20-1

CDR3 protein: CASSDGGSTADQETQYF
J gene: TRBJ2-5
V gene: TRBV7-6

CDR3 protein: CATSRDVGSGANVLTF
J gene: TRBJ2-6
V gene: TRBV15

CDR3 protein: CSARVSGGVTDTQYF
J gene: TRBJ2-3
V gene: TRBV20-1

CDR3 protein: CASSLRQGVYGYTF
J gene: TRBJ1-2
V gene: TRBV27

CDR3 protein: CASSPTGPDEQYF
J gene: TRBJ2-7
V gene: TRBV18

CDR3 protein: CSATPGLVSNEQFF
J gene: TRBJ2-1
V gene: TRBV20-1

CDR3 protein: CASSRVGRTSYNEQFF
J gene: TRBJ2-1
V gene: TRBV19

CDR3 protein: CSATYNEQFF
J gene: TRBJ2-1
V gene: TRBV20-1

CDR3 protein: CASSSWTSGRDEQFF
J gene: TRBJ2-1
V gene: TRBV27

CDR3 protein: CASSSLIAGVYNEQFF
J gene: TRBJ2-1
V gene: TRBV6-2/TRBV6-3

CDR3 protein: CASSSIDGFYGYTF
J gene: TRBJ1-2
V gene: TRBV27

CDR3 protein: CASSLAAGRSGEQFF
J gene: TRBJ2-1
V gene: TRBV7-2